The 5 T cell receptor beta chains reported below all come from one sample, sequenced in a study of blood T cell repertoires in COVID-19. Some clones are missing from TCRdb's copy, which holds only in-frame ones; the method was immunoSEQ multiplex PCR. This table holds 200,000 to 300,000 clones, roughly 86% found once. The sample was peripheral blood. The receptors were gathered from a woman in her 70s with active or convalescent COVID-19.

This chain uses TRBV11-3 with TRBJ1-3; possible D gene TRBD1, 6 bases. V gave up 5 bases and J gave up 0 bases, with 14 bases separating them. This CDR3 has 16 residues. Germline CDR1 SGHNT, CDR2 YENEEA. This CDR3 reads CASSPRQVSSGNTIYF. DNA of the CDR3: TGTGCCAGCAGCCCTCGACAGGTGAGCTCTGGAAACACCATATATTTT.

The J gene is TRBJ2-5, the V gene TRBV7-2, with 7 bases identical to TRBD2. There are 13 residues in the CDR3. V lost 1 base, J lost 9 bases, and 5 bases stayed unmatched. CDR1 SGHTA and CDR2 FQGNSA come from the germline V gene. CDR3 region: CASSLVRGMAQYF. CDR3 in DNA: TGTGCCAGCAGCTTAGTGCGGGGGATGGCCCAGTACTTC.

This clone was recorded only once. The chain is built from TRBV5-4 and TRBJ2-3, with 8 bases lining up with TRBD2. Germline lookup yields CDR1 SGHNT and CDR2 YYREEE (reference sequence). This CDR3 is built from 15 residues. V was pared by 8 bases and J by 2 bases, with 10 bases of the junction left unmatched. The CDR3 DNA follows: TGTGCCAGTCATCTGCTAGCGGGCCCCACAGATACGCAGTATTTT. Residues: CASHLLAGPTDTQYF.

J is TRBJ1-5 and V is TRBV5-5, with TRBD1 as a possible D gene (6 bases). The CDR3 contains 14 residues. Germline values: CDR1 SGHKS, CDR2 YYEKEE (reference sequence). The germline V and J ends were trimmed by 3 bases and 3 bases, with 10 bases remaining between them. CDR3 DNA sequence: TGTGCCAGCAGCTCCCGGACAGACAATCAGCCCCAGCATTTT. Residues: CASSSRTDNQPQHF.

V gene TRBV14 combines with J gene TRBJ1-1, with D unclear. This CDR3 contains 16 residues. Trimming shortened V by 1 base and J by 0 bases, and 12 bases separated the two germline ends. Germline V lookup: CDR1 SGHDN, CDR2 FVKESK. In DNA, the CDR3 is TGTGCCAGCAGCCAAGTCCGGGGATGGGTGAACACTGAAGCTTTCTTT. This codes for CASSQVRGWVNTEAFF. Together with reference TRBV14 and TRBJ1-1, the CDR3 gives the full variable domain: EAGVTQFPSHSVIEKGQTVTLRCDPISGHDNLYWYRRVMGKEIKFLLHFVKESKQDESGMPNNRFLAERTGGTYSTLKVQPAELEDSGVYFCASSQVRGWVNTEAFFGQGTRLTVV.